Included here is one TCR beta chain sequence, with context. The sample originates from a study of blood T cell repertoires in COVID-19. Per the germline V gene, CDR1 is LNHDA and CDR2 is SQIVND (reference sequence). J gave up 2 bases and V 7 bases, and 10 bases lay outside the gene matches. The CDR3 loop spans 16 amino acids. Only in-frame clones appear in the TCRdb table, and some are missing; sequencing was by immunoSEQ multiplex PCR. Among a few hundred thousand clones listed, around 86% were seen once. The chain employs TRBV19 and TRBJ1-3; 8 bases map to TRBD1. Input material: peripheral blood. The TCR sequence derives from a man aged 18 to 29 with active or convalescent COVID-19. The DNA for the CDR3 is TGTGCCAGTACCCCTTGGGCCAGGGGGCCTGGAAACACCATATATTTT. This encodes CASTPWARGPGNTIYF. Drawing the rest from reference TRBV19 and TRBJ1-3, the complete variable domain is DGGITQSPKYLFRKEGQNVTLSCEQNLNHDAMYWYRQDPGQGLRLIYYSQIVNDFQKGDIAEGYSVSREKKESFPLTVTSAQKNPTAFYLCASTPWARGPGNTIYFGEGSWLTVV.